The 29 T cell receptor beta chains reported below all come from one sample, sequenced in a study of identical twins. TCRdb called the 5' RACE reads again in MiXCR, with one record for every CDR3 protein. This table has 700,000 or so distinct CDR3 sequences, around 20% appearing once. The same data also went into a second study, on T cells expressing NK-cell markers.

What was sequenced was PBMCs. The receptors originated from a woman aged 18-29 years in good health.

The rearrangement joins TRBV12-3 or TRBV12-4 to TRBJ2-7, with 8 positions matching TRBD1. Trimming took 3 bases from V and 3 from J; bases not matched to a gene: 7. The CDR3 runs 15 residues. CDR3 nucleotides: TGTGCCAGCAGTTTGGGACAGGTGTTACTCTACGAGCAGTACTTC. Protein product: CASSLGQVLLYEQYF.

The chain recombines TRBV5-1 with TRBJ2-5; 9 bases align to TRBD1. From germline, CDR1 is SGHRS and CDR2 YFSETQ. The CDR3 has 14 amino acids. The junction had 2 bases not matched to a gene; V was cut back by 2 bases and J by 3 bases. The CDR3 protein is CASSFRTGEETQYF. In DNA form, the CDR3 reads TGCGCCAGCAGCTTTAGGACAGGGGAAGAGACCCAGTACTTC.

This clonotype came up many times. This chain uses TRBV9 with TRBJ2-5; the match to TRBD2 covers 8 bases. This CDR3 comprises 15 residues. Germline V gene lookup returns CDR1 SGDLS and CDR2 YYNGEE. The junction had 10 bases not matched to a gene; V was cut back by 5 bases and J by 4 bases. The CDR3 region is CASRPAGAMGETQYF. The CDR3 coding sequence is TGTGCCAGCAGACCAGCGGGAGCCATGGGAGAGACCCAGTACTTC.

This clonotype appeared a few times. The chain combines TRBV20-1 with TRBJ2-3, with D uncertain. CDR1 DFQATT and CDR2 SNEGSKA come from the germline V gene (reference sequence). Trimming pared 6 bases from V and 3 bases from J, leaving 13 bases between. The CDR3 is 13 amino acids. The CDR3 DNA sequence: TGCAGTGCCGAGACGGGCAGGACAGATACGCAGTATTTT. It encodes CSAETGRTDTQYF.

CDR3 nucleotides: TGCGCCAGCAGCTTGGGGGCCCAGGCTAGCACAGATACGCAGTATTTT. Protein sequence: CASSLGAQASTDTQYF. The V and J genes are TRBV5-1 and TRBJ2-3; D is ambiguous. The CDR3 has 16 residues. The V end lost 0 bases, the J end lost 0 bases, and 11 bases lay between the germline ends. Looked up from germline, CDR1 is SGHRS and CDR2 is YFSETQ. The variable domain in full, with the rest retrieved from reference TRBV5-1 and TRBJ2-3, is KAGVTQTPRYLIKTRGQQVTLSCSPISGHRSVSWYQQTPGQGLQFLFEYFSETQRNKGNFPGRFSGRQFSNSRSEMNVSTLELGDSALYLCASSLGAQASTDTQYFGPGTRLTVL.

In DNA, the CDR3 is TGTGCCAGCAGCGTAGAACAGACACTTACTGAAGCTTTCTTT. It codes for CASSVEQTLTEAFF. This chain joins TRBV9 and TRBJ1-1; D unclear. V gave up 0 bases and J gave up 5 bases, with 11 bases separating them. There are 14 residues in the CDR3. CDR1 and CDR2 (germline): SGDLS, YYNGEE.

This clonotype was seen only a few times. V is TRBV12-3 or TRBV12-4 and J is TRBJ1-2; a possible D gene is TRBD1 (6 bases). The CDR3 is made up of 13 amino acids. V was shortened by 6 bases and J by 5 bases, with 13 bases between the two germline ends. This CDR3 reads CASSGGLKYGYTF. The CDR3, as DNA: TGTGCCAGCAGCGGGGGCCTAAAGTATGGCTACACCTTC.

This clonotype was picked up many times. The chain is built from TRBV6-1 and TRBJ1-1; D is unclear. CDR1 is MNHNS and CDR2 is SASEGT in the germline V gene. The length of the CDR3 is 14 residues. V gave up 6 bases and J gave up 0 bases, with 11 bases separating them. CDR3 sequence reads: CASSGRTLNTEAFF. The CDR3 DNA is TGTGCCAGCAGCGGCCGCACTTTGAACACTGAAGCTTTCTTT.

This clonotype came up a few times. The genes are TRBV9 and TRBJ2-7; D call uncertain. The length of the CDR3 is 16 residues. Germline-derived CDR1 and CDR2 are SGDLS and YYNGEE. The V end lost 4 bases, the J end lost 0 bases, and 17 bases lay between the germline ends. CDR3 sequence: CASSPHPGGSSYEQYF. The CDR3 DNA is TGTGCCAGCAGCCCCCATCCAGGCGGAAGCTCCTACGAGCAGTACTTC.

J is TRBJ2-1 and V is TRBV20-1; TRBD2 agrees at 11 bases. Germline V lookup: CDR1 DFQATT, CDR2 SNEGSKA (reference sequence). The CDR3 runs 14 residues. Trimming at V came to 5 bases and at J to 8 bases, leaving 8 bases not matched to a gene. CDR3 amino acids: CSAPLAGASDEQFF. CDR3 bases: TGCAGTGCTCCACTAGCGGGAGCATCGGATGAGCAGTTCTTC.

Comment on this clonotype: At one end, the junction sequence differs from germline, possibly due to a read error. The genes are TRBV5-6 and TRBJ2-5; D perhaps matches TRBD1 (6 bases). Germline V gene data show CDR1 as SGHDT and CDR2 as YYEEEE. The CDR3 length is 14 residues. The CDR3: CASSLGTYQETQSF. In nucleotides, the CDR3 is TGTGCCAGCAGCCTGGGGACATACCAAGAGACCCAGTCCTTC.

This clonotype was observed many times. The CDR3 sequence: CATNPVGSCYEQYF. CDR3 nucleotides: TGTGCCACCAATCCAGTCGGGAGCTGCTACGAGCAGTACTTC. The chain joins TRBV24-1 to TRBJ2-7; D perhaps matches TRBD2 (6 bases). The CDR3 contains 14 residues. CDR1 KGHDR and CDR2 SFDVKD come from the germline V gene. V was clipped by 8 bases and J by 3 bases, with 16 bases between them.

This clonotype has just a few counts. V gene TRBV5-8 combines with J gene TRBJ2-2, with a weak D call TRBD1 (5 bases). The germline CDR1 and CDR2 sequences are SGHTS and YDEGEE. The CDR3 consists of 15 residues. Trimming left V 2 bases short and J 0 bases short, with 8 bases between. The CDR3: CASSFRTPNTGELFF. The CDR3 DNA reads TGTGCCAGCAGCTTCCGGACACCGAACACCGGGGAGCTGTTTTTT.

This clonotype was observed a handful of times. V is TRBV5-1 and J is TRBJ2-3, with 9 bases fitting TRBD1. Germline lookup yields CDR1 SGHRS and CDR2 YFSETQ. The V gene end was trimmed by 0 bases and the J gene end by 6 bases; junction bases not matched to a gene: 11. The CDR3 is made up of 17 amino acids. The CDR3 reads CASSLVLPGQGSDTQYF. The CDR3 nucleotides are TGCGCCAGCAGCTTGGTTTTACCGGGACAGGGATCGGATACGCAGTATTTT.

To note about this clonotype: One junction end does not reproduce the germline sequence, and a read error may be involved. CDR3 residues: CASSPVSNYRPQETQYF. DNA of the CDR3: TGTGCTAGCAGCCCGGTTTCCAATTATCGCCCCCAAGAGACCCAGTACTTC. The rearrangement links TRBV7-7 to TRBJ2-5; D unclear. Per the germline V gene, CDR1 is SSHAT and CDR2 is FNYEAQ (reference sequence). The CDR3 contains 17 residues.

This clonotype was detected many times. The rearrangement links TRBV29-1 to TRBJ1-1; D unresolved. The germline V gene has CDR1 SQVTM and CDR2 ANQGSEA. CDR3 size: 16 residues. The V end was cut by 1 base, the J end by 0 bases, with 15 bases between. The CDR3 coding sequence is TGCAGCGTTGAAGTTGCGGCAGTAACCCTGAACACTGAAGCTTTCTTT. This encodes CSVEVAAVTLNTEAFF.

The V gene is TRBV20-1, the J gene TRBJ2-1, with D hard to call. CDR3 length: 16 amino acids. Between the trimmed V and J ends, which lost 3 bases and 0 bases, there was a span of 15 bases. Germline V gives CDR1 DFQATT, CDR2 SNEGSKA (reference sequence). Written as DNA, the CDR3 is TGCAGTGCTAGCGTCGCGAACAGCCGCTCCTACAATGAGCAGTTCTTC. Its translation: CSASVANSRSYNEQFF.

This clonotype was seen only a few times. The gene calls are TRBV9 and TRBJ1-6; D gene uncertain. The CDR3 spans 13 residues. Germline lookup yields CDR1 SGDLS and CDR2 YYNGEE. V was clipped by 2 bases and J by 6 bases, with 6 bases between them. CDR3 DNA: TGTGCCAGCAGCGTCGCAGCTAATTCACCCCTCCACTTT. Residues: CASSVAANSPLHF.

This chain joins TRBV6-5 and TRBJ2-3; D is unclear. The CDR3 runs 16 residues. Germline V lookup: CDR1 MNHEY, CDR2 SVGAGI. Trimming removed 0 bases from V and 4 bases from J, with 14 bases in between. The CDR3 DNA reads as TGTGCCAGCAGTTACTCGGGTCCCAGCGTGTCAGATACGCAGTATTTT. It is translated as CASSYSGPSVSDTQYF.

This chain links TRBV5-5 with TRBJ2-3; D is perhaps TRBD2 (6 bases). V lost 4 bases and J 2 bases, leaving 17 bases between the germline ends. Germline V gene data show CDR1 as SGHKS and CDR2 as YYEKEE (reference sequence). The CDR3 loop spans 16 amino acids. The CDR3 spells CASSDTSTRITDTQYF. The DNA of the CDR3 is TGTGCCAGCAGCGATACTTCGACTAGAATCACAGATACGCAGTATTTT.

The chain couples TRBV6-1 to TRBJ2-1; 10 bases align to TRBD1. CDR1 and CDR2 from the germline V gene are MNHNS and SASEGT. The ends lost 4 bases at V and 6 bases at J; junction bases unmatched: 6. CDR3 size: 15 residues. The CDR3 DNA is TGTGCCAGCAGTGCCAGGACAGGGGGGTTCAATGAGCAGTTCTTC. Translated: CASSARTGGFNEQFF.

Ten or more counts support this clonotype. J is TRBJ2-7 and V is TRBV20-1; D may correspond to TRBD1 or TRBD2 (5 bases each). The V end lost 6 bases, the J end lost 2 bases, and 11 bases lay between the germline ends. Looked up from germline, CDR1 is DFQATT and CDR2 is SNEGSKA (reference sequence). This CDR3 spans 12 amino acids. CDR3 coding DNA: TGCAGTGCGAGGGACGGCACCTACGAGCAGTACTTC. Amino acid sequence: CSARDGTYEQYF.

The J gene is TRBJ1-1, the V gene TRBV20-1, with 8 bases matching TRBD1. J gave up 8 bases and V 3 bases, and 2 bases lay outside the gene matches. Germline CDR1 and CDR2: DFQATT and SNEGSKA (reference sequence). CDR3 length equals 11 residues. The CDR3 region is CSARRTGEAFF. CDR3 DNA: TGCAGTGCTAGGCGGACAGGGGAAGCTTTCTTT.

This clonotype has only a few counts. The chain's CDR3 is CASTTGNEQFF. CDR3 sequence (DNA): TGTGCCAGCACTACGGGCAATGAGCAGTTCTTC. The J gene is TRBJ2-1, the V gene TRBV6-2 or TRBV6-3, with unresolved D. The length of the CDR3 is 11 residues. The V end lost 7 bases, the J end lost 6 bases, and 7 bases lay between the germline ends. The V gene's germline CDR1 is MNHEY and CDR2 SVGEGT.

This clonotype appeared a few times. This sequence joins TRBV10-3 and TRBJ2-3; 8 positions match TRBD2. V lost 5 bases, J lost 4 bases, and 2 bases stayed unmatched. Germline assignment: CDR1 ENHRY and CDR2 SYGVKD. The CDR3 runs to 13 residues. The CDR3 DNA follows: TGTGCCATCAGTAGCGGGAGCGCAGATACGCAGTATTTT. Amino acids: CAISSGSADTQYF.

The chain links TRBV10-3 to TRBJ2-3; the D gene is possibly TRBD2 (5 bases). Germline V CDR1 and CDR2: ENHRY, SYGVKD. The V end was cut by 10 bases, the J end by 1 base, with 15 bases between. The CDR3 contains 14 residues. The CDR3 protein is CATRGWRGTDTQYF. CDR3 DNA: TGTGCCACCCGAGGGTGGAGAGGCACAGATACGCAGTATTTT.

The chain couples TRBV12-3 or TRBV12-4 to TRBJ1-1; D may be TRBD1 (5 bases). The CDR3 spans 16 residues. V lost 6 bases, J lost 3 bases, and 20 bases lay in between. CDR3 coding DNA: TGTGCCAGCAGACGGGACTTCGGCGGTCCGGACACTGAAGCTTTCTTT. Its protein product is CASRRDFGGPDTEAFF.

This sequence joins TRBV11-2 and TRBJ2-2; TRBD2 aligns across 8 bases. With 5 bases clipped from V and 3 bases from J, the junction kept 5 bases outside the gene matches. The germline V gene encodes CDR1 SGHAT and CDR2 FQNNGV. This CDR3 has 15 amino acids. CDR3 loop: CASSPAGGDTGELFF. The CDR3 DNA reads as TGTGCCAGCAGCCCGGCCGGGGGGGACACCGGGGAGCTGTTTTTT.

This sequence joins TRBV12-3 or TRBV12-4 and TRBJ2-3, with D possibly matching TRBD1 (5 bases). V dropped 6 bases and J dropped 3 bases, with 16 bases sitting between them. The CDR3 runs 15 residues. The CDR3 region has the DNA TGTGCCAGCAGCCAACAGGCGAGAGGTACAGATACGCAGTATTTT. Translated, it gives CASSQQARGTDTQYF.